Below, 9 T cell receptor beta chains from the same sample are listed, as sequenced in a study of blood T cells in healthy people across ages. Then a second PCR, running roughly 7 to 11 cycles, was carried out with a sample-barcoded 5' primer and a J-beta primer mix. Each CDR3 protein is one row after TCRdb ran MiXCR on the 5' RACE reads. The sample gives 1.5 million to 2 million distinct CDR3 sequences, roughly 30% of which show up once; about 8% is in the top ten. The sequenced material came from blood. These receptors were obtained from a woman aged 25-40 years in good health.

This clonotype has at least ten counts. The V and J genes are TRBV29-1 and TRBJ2-7; the D is unclear. Germline V lookup: CDR1 SQVTM, CDR2 ANQGSEA. V was pared by 0 bases and J by 6 bases, with 15 bases between. The CDR3 runs to 14 residues. The CDR3 sequence: CSVEEYTRTGEQYF. CDR3 sequence (DNA): TGCAGCGTTGAAGAATACACCCGGACGGGCGAGCAGTACTTC.

This clonotype was detected ten times or more. The chain couples TRBV7-2 to TRBJ2-3; D may be TRBD2 (6 bases). The CDR3 runs 14 residues. CDR1 and CDR2 from the germline V gene are SGHTA and FQGNSA. The V end was cut by 3 bases, the J end by 0 bases, with 7 bases between. This CDR3 is CASSFSGSTDTQYF. CDR3 nucleotide sequence: TGTGCCAGCAGCTTTAGCGGTAGCACAGATACGCAGTATTTT.

The chain links TRBV20-1 to TRBJ1-5; 10 nucleotides align to TRBD1. The V gene end was trimmed by 5 bases and the J gene end by 5 bases; junction bases not matched to a gene: 9. This CDR3 is built from 15 residues. CDR1 and CDR2 from the germline V gene are DFQATT and SNEGSKA (reference sequence). CDR3 in DNA: TGCAGTGCTCGCCGGGACAGGGGTGTTGATCAGCCCCAGCATTTT. The encoded protein is CSARRDRGVDQPQHF.

The table lists this clonotype with many counts. CDR3 residues: CASSLDEQKLFF. In nucleotides, the CDR3 is TGTGCCAGCAGCCTTGACGAGCAAAAACTGTTTTTT. The V call is TRBV7-2, the J call TRBJ1-4; no clear D. Germline-derived CDR1 and CDR2 are SGHTA and FQGNSA. CDR3 length: 12 residues. V shed 5 bases and J shed 9 bases, with 10 bases lying between them.

This clonotype has more than one count but fewer than ten. The J gene is TRBJ1-2, the V gene TRBV20-1; TRBD1 is a possible D gene (5 bases). The CDR3 covers 14 residues. Germline V gene lookup returns CDR1 DFQATT and CDR2 SNEGSKA (reference sequence). V dropped 2 bases and J dropped 1 base, with 11 bases sitting between them. CDR3: CSARHQGNNYGYTF. The CDR3, as DNA: TGCAGTGCTAGACACCAGGGAAATAACTATGGCTACACCTTC.

A remark on this clonotype: A much more abundant neighbour one base away suggests this may be a read error. In DNA, the CDR3 is TGTGCCAGCAGTCGTAGCTCGTCGGGCTACGAGCAGTACTTC. This encodes CASSRSSSGYEQYF. V is TRBV7-6 and J is TRBJ2-7; unclear D gene. The V and J ends lost 6 bases and 3 bases respectively, with 15 bases between them. This CDR3 is built from 14 residues. Germline values: CDR1 SGHVS, CDR2 FNYEAQ.

The chain joins TRBV20-1 to TRBJ2-7; 9 positions agree with TRBD2. Per the germline V gene, CDR1 is DFQATT and CDR2 is SNEGSKA (reference sequence). The trim removed 1 base at V and 10 bases at J, leaving 8 bases unmatched. The CDR3 length is 13 residues. CDR3 in DNA: TGCAGTGCTAGAGTTGCGGGGGGGGCCGTTCAGTACTTC. Its translation is CSARVAGGAVQYF.

This clonotype was detected only a few times. The CDR3 loop is CAWSPQGTIRDGNEQFF. The DNA for the CDR3 is TGTGCCTGGAGTCCCCAGGGGACTATAAGGGATGGGAATGAGCAGTTCTTC. V is TRBV30 and J is TRBJ2-1; a weak D match, TRBD2 (7 bases). The germline V and J ends were trimmed by 2 bases and 7 bases, with 24 bases remaining between them. The V gene's germline CDR1 is GTSNPN and CDR2 SVGIG (reference sequence). The CDR3 totals 17 residues.

The CDR3 coding sequence is TGTGCCAGCAGCTTAGAAAGGTCGGAGACCCAGTACTTC. Encoded protein: CASSLERSETQYF. The chain links TRBV11-2 to TRBJ2-5; D call uncertain. Trimming cost V 0 bases and J 5 bases, with 7 bases left between them. Germline CDR1 is SGHAT and CDR2 is FQNNGV. CDR3 length equals 13 residues.